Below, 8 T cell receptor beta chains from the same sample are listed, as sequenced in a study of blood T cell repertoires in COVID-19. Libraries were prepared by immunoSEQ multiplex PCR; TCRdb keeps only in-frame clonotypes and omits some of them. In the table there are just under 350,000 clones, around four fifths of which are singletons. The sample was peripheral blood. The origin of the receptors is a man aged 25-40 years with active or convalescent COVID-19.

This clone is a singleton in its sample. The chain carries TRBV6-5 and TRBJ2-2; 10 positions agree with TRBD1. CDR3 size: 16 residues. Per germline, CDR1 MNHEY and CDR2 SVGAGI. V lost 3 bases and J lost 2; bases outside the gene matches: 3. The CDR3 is CASSYGTGVNTGELFF. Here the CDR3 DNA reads TGTGCCAGCAGTTATGGGACAGGGGTTAACACCGGGGAGCTGTTTTTT.

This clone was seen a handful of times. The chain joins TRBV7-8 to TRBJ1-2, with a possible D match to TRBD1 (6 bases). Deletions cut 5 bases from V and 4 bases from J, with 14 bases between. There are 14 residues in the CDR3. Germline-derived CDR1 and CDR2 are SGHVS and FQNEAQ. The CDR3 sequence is CASSPRTEIYGYTF. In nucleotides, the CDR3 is TGTGCCAGCAGCCCGCGGACAGAAATCTATGGCTACACCTTC.

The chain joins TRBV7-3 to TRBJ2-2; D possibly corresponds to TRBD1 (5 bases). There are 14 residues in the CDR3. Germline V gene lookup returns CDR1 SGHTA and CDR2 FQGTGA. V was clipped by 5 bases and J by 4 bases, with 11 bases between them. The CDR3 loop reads CASSPRQSTGELFF. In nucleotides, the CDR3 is TGTGCCAGCAGCCCCCGACAGTCCACCGGGGAGCTGTTTTTT.

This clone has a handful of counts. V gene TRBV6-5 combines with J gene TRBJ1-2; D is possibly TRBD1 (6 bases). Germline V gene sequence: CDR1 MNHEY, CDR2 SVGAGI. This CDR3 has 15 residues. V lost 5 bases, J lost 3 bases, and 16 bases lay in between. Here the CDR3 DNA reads TGTGCCAGCAGTCTTGACAGGCGAGTTCACTATGGCTACACCTTC. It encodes CASSLDRRVHYGYTF.

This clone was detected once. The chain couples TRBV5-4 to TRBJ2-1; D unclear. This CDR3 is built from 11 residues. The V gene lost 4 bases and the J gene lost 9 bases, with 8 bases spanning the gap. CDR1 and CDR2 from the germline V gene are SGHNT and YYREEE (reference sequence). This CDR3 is CASSQSVEQFF. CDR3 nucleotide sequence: TGTGCCAGCAGCCAGTCAGTTGAGCAGTTCTTC.

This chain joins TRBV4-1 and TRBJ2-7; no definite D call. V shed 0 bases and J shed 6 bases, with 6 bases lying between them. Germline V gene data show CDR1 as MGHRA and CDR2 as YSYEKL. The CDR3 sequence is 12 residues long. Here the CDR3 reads CASSQDPLEQYF. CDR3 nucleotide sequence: TGCGCCAGCAGCCAAGATCCCCTCGAGCAGTACTTC.

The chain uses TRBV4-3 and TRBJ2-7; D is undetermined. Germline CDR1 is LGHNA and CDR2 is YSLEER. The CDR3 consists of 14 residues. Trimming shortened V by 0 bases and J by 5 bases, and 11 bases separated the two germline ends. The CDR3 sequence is CASSQDSRPHEQYF. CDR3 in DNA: TGCGCCAGCAGCCAAGATTCGAGGCCCCACGAGCAGTACTTC.

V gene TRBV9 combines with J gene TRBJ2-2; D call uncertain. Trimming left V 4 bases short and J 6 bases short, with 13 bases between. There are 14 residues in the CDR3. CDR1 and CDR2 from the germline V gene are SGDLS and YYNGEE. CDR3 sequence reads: CASSKTIVSGELFF. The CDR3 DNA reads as TGTGCCAGCAGCAAAACAATCGTCTCCGGGGAGCTGTTTTTT.